This T cell receptor beta chain was retrieved from a study of blood T cell repertoires in COVID-19. The overall study: The United States, Italy and Spain were the sources of the acute and convalescent COVID-19 samples. PBMCs, B-cell-depleted T cells, or T cells provided the cDNA or gDNA that made up the material.

The CDR3 runs 17 residues. Germline V gives CDR1 MNHEY, CDR2 SMNVEV (reference sequence). The ends lost 4 bases at V and 8 bases at J; junction bases unmatched: 13. Patients in Seattle were enrolled during active infection, then followed longitudinally. Original data processing: Estimation of nucleated cell counts relied on the amplification of reference gene primers. TCRdb keeps only in-frame clones here, not all; method: immunoSEQ multiplex PCR. V and J calls and clone size come straight from that table; D and trimming were deduced from the DNA. Altogether tens of thousands of clones are present, around 67% being singletons, with the ten largest covering about 3.9%.

The rearrangement joins TRBV27 to TRBJ2-5; TRBD2 matches 13 bases. The receptor was derived from a man between 65 and 85 years old with COVID-19, enrolled during active disease. Sequenced input: peripheral blood. The CDR3 spells CASSSPGLAGRGSTQYF. The DNA of the CDR3 is TGTGCCAGCAGTTCACCGGGACTAGCGGGACGGGGTTCAACCCAGTACTTC.